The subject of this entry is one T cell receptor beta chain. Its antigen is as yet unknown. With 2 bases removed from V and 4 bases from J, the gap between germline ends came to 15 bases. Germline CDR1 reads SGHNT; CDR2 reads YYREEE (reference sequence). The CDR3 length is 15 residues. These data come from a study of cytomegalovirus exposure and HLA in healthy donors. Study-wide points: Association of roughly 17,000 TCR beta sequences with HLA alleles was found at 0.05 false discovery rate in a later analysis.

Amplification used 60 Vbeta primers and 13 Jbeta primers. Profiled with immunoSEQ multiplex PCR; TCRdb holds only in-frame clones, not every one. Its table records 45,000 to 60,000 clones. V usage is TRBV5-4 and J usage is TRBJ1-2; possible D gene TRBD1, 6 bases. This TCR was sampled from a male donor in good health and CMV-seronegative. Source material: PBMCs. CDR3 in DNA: TGTGCCAGCAGCTTAGACAGGACAAGCTCCTATGGCTACACCTTC. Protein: CASSLDRTSSYGYTF. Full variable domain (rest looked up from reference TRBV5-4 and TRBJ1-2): ETGVTQSPTHLIKTRGQQVTLRCSSQSGHNTVSWYQQALGQGPQFIFQYYREEENGRGNFPPRFSGLQFPNYSSELNVNALELDDSALYLCASSLDRTSSYGYTFGSGTRLTVV.